Listed below are T cell receptor beta chains from one sample, sequenced in a study of shared clonotypes between healthy human individuals. This table comes from immunoSEQ multiplex PCR, and its TCRdb copy is limited to in-frame clones, with some not included. The table lists fewer than 650,000 clones, around 80% of them singletons. Source material: PBMCs. These receptor sequences come from a woman aged 35 to 49 in good health. Some clones in this sample may be carry-over from other donors' samples. CDR3s include the opening cysteine and the closing phenylalanine or tryptophan. D genes are given only for firm matches.

TRBV5-6	TRBJ1-2	TRBD1	CASSLYRGSNYGYTF
TRBV28	TRBJ1-5	.	CASILSGGQPQHF
TRBV28	TRBJ1-5	.	CASSYRGNQPQHF
TRBV5-4	TRBJ2-1	.	CASSPGSPGNNEQFF
TRBV11-3	TRBJ2-2	.	CASSLGGQNTGELFF
TRBV29-1	TRBJ1-1	.	CSVDGRGRGTEAFF
TRBV9	TRBJ1-3	TRBD1	CASSPRQGFSGNTIYF
TRBV7-3	TRBJ2-5	.	CASSLSSGQETQYF
TRBV28	TRBJ2-6	.	CASSSSPGGANVLTF
TRBV18	TRBJ1-2	.	CASSRPVQGYGYTF
TRBV19	TRBJ2-7	.	CASDQGYEQYF
TRBV29-1	TRBJ2-6	.	CSVFTSGANVLTF
TRBV15	TRBJ1-3	.	CATSRGRFGNTIYF
TRBV30	TRBJ2-1	.	CAWSSPPNNEQFF
TRBV28	TRBJ2-1	TRBD2	CASSMTSGRYYNEQFF
TRBV29-1	TRBJ2-2	.	CSVRLRSLGTGELFF
TRBV7-2	TRBJ2-1	.	CASSSRGLRRGSYNEQFF
TRBV5-1	TRBJ2-2	.	CASNLFGGTGELFF
TRBV5-4	TRBJ2-3	.	CASSPRGPSTDTQYF
TRBV28	TRBJ2-3	TRBD2	CASSPETSVGVDTQYF
TRBV28	TRBJ2-3	.	CASSLLRDTQYF
TRBV9	TRBJ2-5	.	CASSLPPGVAEYQETQYF
TRBV30	TRBJ1-1	.	CAWSRQNTEAFF
TRBV15	TRBJ1-3	.	CATSRDMDLSGNTIYF
TRBV5-1	TRBJ1-3	.	CASSLSAGTGNTIYF
TRBV5-4	TRBJ1-1	.	CASSPEWGTEAFF
TRBV28	TRBJ1-2	.	CASSLLVGAYGYTF
TRBV27	TRBJ2-7	.	CASSLSTGVTDEQYF
TRBV2	TRBJ2-3	TRBD2	CASSVSGKVTDTQYF
TRBV6-1	TRBJ1-1	.	CASSEVDTEAFF
TRBV28	TRBJ2-1	.	CASSLTASYNEQFF
TRBV6-1	TRBJ2-7	TRBD1	CASRPVGTGVYEQYF
TRBV7-3	TRBJ2-7	TRBD1	CASSTTGTGVEQYF
TRBV5-1	TRBJ1-1	TRBD1	CASSLPRGGGGGTEAFF
TRBV5-1	TRBJ1-1	TRBD1	CASSLADRGRVEAFF